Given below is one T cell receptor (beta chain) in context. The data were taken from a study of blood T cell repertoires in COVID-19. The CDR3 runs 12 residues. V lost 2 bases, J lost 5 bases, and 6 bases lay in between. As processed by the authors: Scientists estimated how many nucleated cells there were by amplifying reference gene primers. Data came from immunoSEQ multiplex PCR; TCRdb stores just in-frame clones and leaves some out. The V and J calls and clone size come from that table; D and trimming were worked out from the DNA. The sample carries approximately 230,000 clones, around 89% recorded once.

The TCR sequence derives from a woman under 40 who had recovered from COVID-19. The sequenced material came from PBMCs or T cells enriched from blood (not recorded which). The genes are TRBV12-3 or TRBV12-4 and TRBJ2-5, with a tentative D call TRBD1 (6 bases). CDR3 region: CASSLTGETQYF. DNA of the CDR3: TGTGCCAGCAGTTTAACAGGGGAGACCCAGTACTTC.